The clone carrying this TCR beta chain came up many times. From RNA, the CDR3 regions of TCR beta chains were amplified and sequenced. HTBI primers were used in a first-round RT-PCR, which preceded a second-round multiplex PCR. TCRdb re-analysed the multiplex PCR reads in MiXCR, keeping a single row per CDR3 protein. The top ten clones hold 9.1% of a sample with fewer than 250,000 distinct CDR3 sequences, about 32% of them seen once. The sample is drawn from a study of Graves' ophthalmopathy and Graves' hyperthyroidism. Germline values: CDR1 DFQATT, CDR2 SNEGSKA (reference sequence). Trimming removed 3 bases from V and 1 base from J, with 10 bases in between. CDR3 length equals 14 residues.

Sequenced: peripheral blood. The rearrangement links TRBV20-1 to TRBJ1-5; D gene uncertain. The receptor was derived from a man aged 45-65 years with Graves' ophthalmopathy. CDR3 loop: CSASDLISNQPQHF. As DNA, the CDR3 is TGCAGTGCTAGCGATCTGATCAGCAATCAGCCCCAGCATTTT.